The 13 T cell receptor beta chains presented below share a single source sample, sequenced in a study of T-cell reconstitution after alpha-beta-depleted transplantation in children. Unique molecular identifiers were used in preparing the TCRbeta library. TCRdb analysed the PCR reads with MiXCR anew, one entry per CDR3 protein. The repertoire holds some 520,000 distinct CDR3 sequences, with less than 35% as singletons. The input for sequencing was PBMCs from the stem cell graft donor, taken from the stem cell graft. Receptors were obtained from a human donor who donated a stem cell graft to a child with aplastic anemia.

This chain joins TRBV29-1 and TRBJ2-2; D is uncertain. The V and J ends lost 6 bases and 7 bases respectively, with 12 bases between them. Germline values: CDR1 SQVTM, CDR2 ANQGSEA. This CDR3 has 12 residues. CDR3 loop: CSVSGLGGELFF. CDR3 nucleotides: TGCAGCGTCTCCGGCTTGGGCGGGGAGCTGTTTTTT.

This clonotype was counted between two and nine times. In nucleotides, the CDR3 is TGTGCCAGCAGTTTATGGGGAGGTGAGCAGTTCTTC. This sequence encodes CASSLWGGEQFF. V and J are TRBV6-5 and TRBJ2-1, with D tentatively TRBD2 (6 bases). The CDR3 spans 12 residues. CDR1 MNHEY and CDR2 SVGAGI come from the germline V gene. V was shortened by 4 bases and J by 9 bases, with 10 bases between the two germline ends.

This clonotype was seen only a few times. The V call is TRBV11-2, the J call TRBJ1-1, with D perhaps TRBD1 (5 bases). V was shortened by 0 bases and J by 3 bases, with 14 bases between the two germline ends. Germline V gene sequence: CDR1 SGHAT, CDR2 FQNNGV. This CDR3 comprises 16 residues. CDR3 bases: TGTGCCAGCAGCTTAGATCCTCCAGGGAGGGACACTGAAGCTTTCTTT. This translates into CASSLDPPGRDTEAFF.

This chain connects TRBV19 to TRBJ2-1; 11 bases line up with TRBD2. The V segment lost 5 bases and the J segment 7 bases; nucleotides outside the gene matches: 13. The CDR3 has 17 residues. Germline V gene sequence: CDR1 LNHDA, CDR2 SQIVND (reference sequence). The CDR3: CASSSSELAGVVNEQFF. CDR3 DNA sequence: TGTGCCAGTAGTTCAAGTGAACTAGCGGGAGTTGTGAATGAGCAGTTCTTC.

This clonotype was picked up many times. This sequence joins TRBV5-1 and TRBJ2-4, with D possibly matching TRBD1 (6 bases). Germline CDR1 SGHRS, CDR2 YFSETQ. There are 15 residues in the CDR3. Trimming took 3 bases from V and 5 from J, leaving 15 bases between them. The CDR3 coding sequence is TGCGCCAGCAGCTACCGGACAGCTTCGGAAAACATTCAGTACTTC. Translated, it gives CASSYRTASENIQYF.

This clonotype was observed at least ten times. At one end, the junction sequence differs from germline, possibly due to a read error. The chain combines TRBV5-1 with TRBJ2-5; tentatively, D is TRBD2 (6 bases). Germline V lookup: CDR1 SGHRS, CDR2 YFSETQ. This CDR3 region has 13 residues. The CDR3 nucleotides are TGTGCCAGCAGCTCGGGACTTCAAGAGACCCAGTACTTC. Amino acid sequence: CASSSGLQETQYF.

Ten or more counts support this clonotype. This chain links TRBV7-2 with TRBJ2-1; D gene uncertain. The CDR3 loop spans 12 amino acids. Germline assignment: CDR1 SGHTA and CDR2 FQGNSA. V gave up 1 base and J gave up 7 bases, with 5 bases separating them. The DNA for the CDR3 is TGTGCCAGCAGCTTAGGTGTTAATGAGCAGTTCTTC. Amino acids: CASSLGVNEQFF.

This clonotype was counted between two and nine times. The chain joins TRBV27 to TRBJ2-6; D gene unclear. The CDR3 consists of 16 residues. V gave up 3 bases and J gave up 1 base, with 10 bases separating them. Germline loops: CDR1 MNHEY, CDR2 SMNVEV (reference sequence). CDR3 DNA: TGTGCCAGCAGTTTTATGGCACCATCTGGGGCCAACGTCCTGACTTTC. Translating gives CASSFMAPSGANVLTF.

The chain joins TRBV12-3 or TRBV12-4 to TRBJ2-7; 9 bases match TRBD1. After removal of 3 bases from V and 5 bases from J, the junction contained 8 bases not matched to a gene. The CDR3 runs 15 residues. CDR3 nucleotides: TGTGCCAGCAGTTTGGTAGGGACAGGGCCCAACGAGCAGTACTTC. It is translated as CASSLVGTGPNEQYF.

The chain combines TRBV20-1 with TRBJ1-3, with D possibly being TRBD1 (5 bases). The germline gives CDR1 DFQATT, CDR2 SNEGSKA (reference sequence). This CDR3 comprises 17 residues. The V end lost 3 bases, the J end lost 4 bases, and 22 bases lay between the germline ends. CDR3 DNA sequence: TGCAGTGCTAGTGCTGTTCACGTCGGGGCGACGGGAAACACCATATATTTT. Protein sequence: CSASAVHVGATGNTIYF.

As for this clonotype: With a much larger clone just one base away, this may be a read error. The chain links TRBV20-1 to TRBJ2-1; TRBD2 matches 16 bases. Germline V gene lookup returns CDR1 DFQATT and CDR2 SNEGSKA (reference sequence). The CDR3 covers 18 residues. Written as DNA, the CDR3 is TGCTGTGCTAGACGATCGGGACTAGCGGGAGGGTTTTTCAATGAGCAGTTCTTC. Protein: CCARRSGLAGGFFNEQFF.

The J gene is TRBJ2-1, the V gene TRBV12-3 or TRBV12-4, with 15 bases identical to TRBD2. Trimming cost V 1 base and J 4 bases; bases outside gene matches: 5. The CDR3 covers 18 residues. The CDR3 loop is CASSLEGLAGGLYNEQFF. CDR3 coding DNA: TGTGCCAGCAGTTTAGAGGGACTAGCGGGAGGCCTTTACAATGAGCAGTTCTTC.

Ten or more counts support this clonotype. The chain recombines TRBV29-1 with TRBJ1-1; 10 bases are a match to TRBD1. The CDR3 extends over 12 amino acids. Germline CDR1 reads SQVTM; CDR2 reads ANQGSEA. CDR3 sequence reads: CRVGGQGTEAFF. CDR3 DNA: TGCAGGGTCGGGGGACAGGGGACTGAAGCTTTCTTT.